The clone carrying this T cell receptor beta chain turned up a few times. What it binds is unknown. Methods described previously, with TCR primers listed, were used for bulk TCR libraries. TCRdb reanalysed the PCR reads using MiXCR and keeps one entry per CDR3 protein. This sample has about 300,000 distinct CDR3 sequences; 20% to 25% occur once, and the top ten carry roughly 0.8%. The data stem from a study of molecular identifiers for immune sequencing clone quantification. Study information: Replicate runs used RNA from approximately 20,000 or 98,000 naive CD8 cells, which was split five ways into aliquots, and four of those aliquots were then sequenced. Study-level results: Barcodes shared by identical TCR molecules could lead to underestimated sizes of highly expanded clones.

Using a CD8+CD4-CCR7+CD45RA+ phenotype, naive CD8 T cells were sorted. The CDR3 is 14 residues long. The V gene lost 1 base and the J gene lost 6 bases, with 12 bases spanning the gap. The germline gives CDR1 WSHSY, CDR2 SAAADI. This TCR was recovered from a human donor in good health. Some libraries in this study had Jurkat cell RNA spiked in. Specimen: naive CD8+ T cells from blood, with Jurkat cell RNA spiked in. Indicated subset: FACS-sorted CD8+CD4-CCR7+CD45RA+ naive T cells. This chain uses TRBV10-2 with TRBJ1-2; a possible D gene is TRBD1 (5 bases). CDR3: CASSEWDLVNGYTF. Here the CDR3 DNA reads TGCGCCAGCAGTGAGTGGGACCTTGTAAATGGCTACACCTTC.